One and the same sample provided the 25 T cell receptor beta chains below, sequenced in a study of T cell changes during pregnancy in multiple sclerosis. Profiling relied on immunoSEQ multiplex PCR, and the TCRdb table lists in-frame clones only, not all of them. In the table there are about 76,000 clones, about 94% of which are singletons. Material: peripheral blood, obtained in the third trimester of pregnancy. The origin of the receptors is a female donor with multiple sclerosis, enrolled in a pregnancy study.

This clone has a single count. Mismatch with germline at one junction end may stem from a read error. The rearrangement uses TRBV6-5 and TRBJ2-2; D gene uncertain. The CDR3 is made up of 12 amino acids. The germline V gene encodes CDR1 MNHEY and CDR2 SVGAGI. CDR3 coding DNA: TGTGCCAGCAGTGCGAAGACCGGGGAGCTGTTTTTT. Translating it yields CASSAKTGELFF.

J is TRBJ2-5 and V is TRBV6-1; the D gene is possibly TRBD1 (5 bases). Germline V gene lookup returns CDR1 MNHNS and CDR2 SASEGT. The CDR3 is 14 residues long. V was shortened by 7 bases and J by 4 bases, with 16 bases between the two germline ends. This CDR3 is CASTLGPNVETQYF. CDR3 DNA: TGTGCCAGCACCCTGGGGCCAAATGTAGAGACCCAGTACTTC.

The V gene is TRBV11-2, the J gene TRBJ2-6, with unresolved D. CDR1 is SGHAT, CDR2 FQNNGV, per germline. V was cut by 2 bases and J by 0 bases, with 5 bases left in between. The CDR3 loop spans 15 amino acids. In DNA, the CDR3 is TGTGCCAGCAGCTTACCACTCTCTGGGGCCAACGTCCTGACTTTC. Residues: CASSLPLSGANVLTF.

This clone was recorded only once. The chain recombines TRBV6-5 with TRBJ1-2; 8 bases are shared with TRBD1. The junction had 1 base not matched to a gene; V was cut back by 2 bases and J by 5 bases. CDR3 length equals 13 residues. Germline V gene sequence: CDR1 MNHEY, CDR2 SVGAGI. CDR3 amino acids: CASSYDRGYGYTF. CDR3 DNA sequence: TGTGCCAGCAGTTACGACAGGGGTTATGGCTACACCTTC.

This clone was counted once. This chain links TRBV5-4 with TRBJ2-7; 11 bases map to TRBD1. The V gene end was trimmed by 5 bases and the J gene end by 7 bases; junction bases not matched to a gene: 14. The CDR3 loop spans 16 amino acids. From germline, CDR1 is SGHNT and CDR2 YYREEE (reference sequence). The CDR3 sequence is CASRTGGQGGLGEQYF. Here the CDR3 DNA reads TGTGCCAGCAGAACGGGGGGACAGGGGGGCCTCGGGGAGCAGTACTTC.

The chain links TRBV18 to TRBJ1-1; 7 bases align to TRBD1. J was trimmed by 12 bases and V by 6 bases; bases with no gene match: 10. The length of the CDR3 is 12 residues. CDR1 and CDR2 (germline): KGHSH, LQKENI. This CDR3 is CASSPDREKSFF. The CDR3 bases are TGTGCCAGCTCGCCCGACAGGGAAAAGTCTTTCTTT.

The genes are TRBV9 and TRBJ1-2, with 8 bases matching TRBD1. Germline-derived CDR1 and CDR2 are SGDLS and YYNGEE. The V and J ends lost 0 bases and 8 bases, in that order; junction bases with no gene match: 9. CDR3 length equals 15 residues. This CDR3 is CASSVAYGQGSGYTF. The DNA of the CDR3 is TGTGCCAGCAGCGTAGCTTATGGACAGGGAAGCGGCTACACCTTC.

V usage is TRBV19 and J usage is TRBJ1-5; 7 positions match TRBD1. The length of the CDR3 is 16 residues. CDR1 and CDR2 from the germline V gene are LNHDA and SQIVND (reference sequence). Trimming took 6 bases from V and 0 from J; bases not matched to a gene: 8. CDR3 sequence (DNA): TGTGCCAGTAGCATAACAGGGGTTTATAGCAATCAGCCCCAGCATTTT. Encoded protein: CASSITGVYSNQPQHF.

The DNA for the CDR3 is TGTGCCAGCAGTGACTCGGGGGGACTAGCGGGAGATCAAGAGACCCAGTACTTC. This gives the protein CASSDSGGLAGDQETQYF. The J gene is TRBJ2-5, the V gene TRBV9; 14 nucleotides align to TRBD2. Germline V gene sequence: CDR1 SGDLS, CDR2 YYNGEE. J lost 2 bases, V lost 5 bases, and 11 bases had no gene match. The CDR3 is 18 amino acids.

The CDR3 nucleotides read TGTGCCAGCAGTTACGGCGGTCCTGGAAACACCATATATTTT. Translated: CASSYGGPGNTIYF. The genes are TRBV6-5 and TRBJ1-3; no firm D call. Germline CDR1 MNHEY, CDR2 SVGAGI. V dropped 2 bases and J dropped 2 bases, with 7 bases sitting between them. The CDR3 is 14 amino acids.

The genes are TRBV9 and TRBJ2-1, with 8 bases lining up with TRBD1. Germline V lookup: CDR1 SGDLS, CDR2 YYNGEE. The CDR3 spans 12 residues. Trimming removed 4 bases from V and 9 bases from J; junction bases left unmatched: 3. The chain's CDR3 is CASSPDRGEQFF. The CDR3 coding sequence is TGTGCCAGCAGCCCTGACAGGGGTGAGCAGTTCTTC.

The V and J genes are TRBV19 and TRBJ1-4; 12 bases fit TRBD1. The CDR3 contains 15 residues. The V and J ends lost 8 bases and 7 bases, in that order; junction bases with no gene match: 8. Per the germline V gene, CDR1 is LNHDA and CDR2 is SQIVND (reference sequence). The CDR3 here is CASVPRDRGPEKLFF. The CDR3 DNA reads TGTGCCAGTGTGCCCCGGGACAGGGGGCCTGAAAAACTGTTTTTT.

V usage is TRBV19 and J usage is TRBJ1-5; tentative D call: TRBD1 (5 bases). This CDR3 comprises 14 residues. Germline V CDR1 and CDR2: LNHDA, SQIVND (reference sequence). Between the trimmed V and J ends, which lost 4 bases and 2 bases, there was a span of 9 bases. The CDR3 DNA reads TGTGCCAGTAGTACTCAGACAGGCAATCAGCCCCAGCATTTT. Translated: CASSTQTGNQPQHF. The complete variable domain, with remaining parts taken from reference TRBV19 and TRBJ1-5, reads DGGITQSPKYLFRKEGQNVTLSCEQNLNHDAMYWYRQDPGQGLRLIYYSQIVNDFQKGDIAEGYSVSREKKESFPLTVTSAQKNPTAFYLCASSTQTGNQPQHFGDGTRLSIL.

The chain carries TRBV19 and TRBJ2-3, with TRBD2 matching over 8 bases. V was pared by 2 bases and J by 4 bases, with 8 bases of the junction left unmatched. Germline-derived CDR1 and CDR2 are LNHDA and SQIVND (reference sequence). The CDR3 is made up of 16 amino acids. The CDR3 DNA is TGTGCCAGTAGTATACTCGGGGGGGCTGGATCAGATACGCAGTATTTT. It specifies CASSILGGAGSDTQYF.

The rearrangement links TRBV18 to TRBJ2-7; 8 bases line up with TRBD1. This CDR3 is built from 13 residues. Germline V gene sequence: CDR1 KGHSH, CDR2 LQKENI. Unmatched junction bases numbered 3, after V lost 5 bases and J lost 3 bases. As DNA, the CDR3 is TGTGCCAGCTCAGCCGGGACAGGCTACGAGCAGTACTTC. As protein: CASSAGTGYEQYF.

This clone has only one observation. The rearrangement uses TRBV7-2 and TRBJ2-2; 10 nucleotides agree with TRBD1. V was clipped by 4 bases and J by 7 bases; unmatched bases: 6. Germline V gene lookup returns CDR1 SGHTA and CDR2 FQGNSA. The CDR3 runs to 15 residues. In nucleotides, the CDR3 is TGTGCCAGCAGCTCCCGACAGGGGGCTATCGGGGAGCTGTTTTTT. Translation gives CASSSRQGAIGELFF.

The chain couples TRBV11-2 to TRBJ2-2; possibly TRBD2 for D (7 bases). The V gene lost 3 bases and the J gene lost 5 bases, with 13 bases spanning the gap. The CDR3 runs to 15 residues. Germline V CDR1 and CDR2: SGHAT, FQNNGV. CDR3 residues: CASSFTGGRTGELFF. Written as DNA, the CDR3 is TGTGCCAGCAGCTTTACGGGGGGCAGGACCGGGGAGCTGTTTTTT. The whole variable domain, remainder taken from reference TRBV11-2 and TRBJ2-2, is EAGVAQSPRYKIIEKRQSVAFWCNPISGHATLYWYQQILGQGPKLLIQFQNNGVVDDSQLPKDRFSAERLKGVDSTLKIQPAKLEDSAVYLCASSFTGGRTGELFFGEGSRLTVL.

The CDR3 sequence: CASSFNRGLSGNTIYF. CDR3 nucleotide sequence: TGTGCCAGCAGCTTTAACAGGGGCCTCTCTGGAAACACCATATATTTT. The chain links TRBV5-4 to TRBJ1-3, with TRBD1 identical over 7 bases. CDR3 length: 16 amino acids. With 2 bases clipped from V and 0 bases from J, the junction kept 5 bases outside the gene matches. In germline, CDR1 is SGHNT, CDR2 YYREEE (reference sequence).

The gene calls are TRBV9 and TRBJ1-5; TRBD1 aligns across 10 bases. J lost 7 bases, V lost 0 bases, and 4 bases had no gene match. The CDR3 is made up of 15 amino acids. The V gene's germline CDR1 is SGDLS and CDR2 YYNGEE. This CDR3 is CASSVDGTGEQPQHF. CDR3 in DNA: TGTGCCAGCAGCGTAGACGGGACAGGGGAACAGCCCCAGCATTTT.

The chain recombines TRBV19 with TRBJ1-2; D ambiguous. Trimming shortened V by 6 bases and J by 4 bases, and 15 bases separated the two germline ends. The germline V gene has CDR1 LNHDA and CDR2 SQIVND (reference sequence). This CDR3 spans 14 amino acids. In DNA form, the CDR3 reads TGTGCCAGTAGCCCGACCTCGGGTTCCTATGGCTACACCTTC. Its protein is CASSPTSGSYGYTF. The full variable domain, rest sourced from reference TRBV19 and TRBJ1-2, is DGGITQSPKYLFRKEGQNVTLSCEQNLNHDAMYWYRQDPGQGLRLIYYSQIVNDFQKGDIAEGYSVSREKKESFPLTVTSAQKNPTAFYLCASSPTSGSYGYTFGSGTRLTVV.

The chain uses TRBV27 and TRBJ2-7, with 7 nucleotides matching TRBD2. V gave up 5 bases and J gave up 0 bases; unmatched junction bases: 13. Germline CDR1 and CDR2: MNHEY and SMNVEV (reference sequence). The CDR3 consists of 17 residues. The CDR3 region is CASSPRIGAGTSYEQYF. The DNA for the CDR3 is TGTGCCAGCAGTCCCCGGATAGGAGCGGGGACCTCCTACGAGCAGTACTTC.

This clone was detected only once. V gene TRBV13 combines with J gene TRBJ2-3, with 7 bases matching TRBD2. The CDR3 runs 16 residues. V gave up 5 bases and J gave up 3 bases; unmatched junction bases: 11. The germline CDR1 and CDR2 sequences are PRHDT and FYEKMQ (reference sequence). The CDR3 DNA is TGTGCCAGCAGCAATCGACTAGCAACGTTGACAGATACGCAGTATTTT. Its protein is CASSNRLATLTDTQYF.

The V gene is TRBV6-1, the J gene TRBJ1-4, with 9 bases that match TRBD1. Germline V gene sequence: CDR1 MNHNS, CDR2 SASEGT. Losses at the gene ends were 2 bases for V and 10 bases for J; bases not matched to a gene: 5. The CDR3 is made up of 14 amino acids. As DNA, the CDR3 is TGTGCCAGCAGTGAATCCCCGGACAGGGGAAAACTGTTTTTT. Amino acids: CASSESPDRGKLFF.

The chain has TRBV5-4 and TRBJ1-4; D unresolved. V lost 2 bases and J lost 5, with 7 bases in between. Germline CDR1 SGHNT, CDR2 YYREEE (reference sequence). This CDR3 has 13 residues. The CDR3 DNA is TGTGCCAGCAGCTTAGGAGGGAATGAAAAACTGTTTTTT. This translates into CASSLGGNEKLFF. The complete variable domain, with remaining parts taken from reference TRBV5-4 and TRBJ1-4, reads ETGVTQSPTHLIKTRGQQVTLRCSSQSGHNTVSWYQQALGQGPQFIFQYYREEENGRGNFPPRFSGLQFPNYSSELNVNALELDDSALYLCASSLGGNEKLFFGSGTQLSVL.

This sequence joins TRBV6-5 and TRBJ2-1, with D possibly TRBD1 on 6 matching bases. CDR1 and CDR2 (germline): MNHEY, SVGAGI. V gave up 10 bases and J gave up 7 bases, with 17 bases separating them. The length of the CDR3 is 13 residues. CDR3 loop: CATRDRLKNEQFF. In DNA form, the CDR3 reads TGTGCCACCAGAGACAGGTTAAAAAATGAGCAGTTCTTC.